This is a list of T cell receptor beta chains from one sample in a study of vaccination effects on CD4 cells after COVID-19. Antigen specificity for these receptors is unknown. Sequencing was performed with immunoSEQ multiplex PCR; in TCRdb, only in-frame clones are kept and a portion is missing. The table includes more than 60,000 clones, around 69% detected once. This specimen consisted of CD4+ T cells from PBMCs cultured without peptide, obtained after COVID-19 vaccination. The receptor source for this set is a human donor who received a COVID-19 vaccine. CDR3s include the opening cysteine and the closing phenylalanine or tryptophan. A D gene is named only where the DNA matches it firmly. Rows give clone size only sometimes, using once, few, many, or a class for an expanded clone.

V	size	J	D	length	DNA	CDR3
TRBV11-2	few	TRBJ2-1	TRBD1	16	TGTGCCAGCAGCCCACAGGGACAGGGATATTTCAATGAGCAGTTCTTC	CASSPQGQGYFNEQFF
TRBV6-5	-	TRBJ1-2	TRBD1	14	TGTGCCAGCAGGGGGACAGGGAGCGGCTATGGCTACACCTTC	CASRGTGSGYGYTF
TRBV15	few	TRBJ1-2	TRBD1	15	TGTGCCACCAGCAAAACGCGGGACAGTTATATGCGCTACACCTTC	CATSKTRDSYMRYTF
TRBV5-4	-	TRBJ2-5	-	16	TGTGCCAGCAGCTTGGCGCTGGCCGGAACGGGGGAGACCCAGTACTTC	CASSLALAGTGETQYF
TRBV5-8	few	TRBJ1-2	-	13	TGTGCCAGCAGCGTTAAGAGATACTATGGCTACACCTTC	CASSVKRYYGYTF
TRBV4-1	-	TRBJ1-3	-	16	TGCGCCAGCAGCCAAGATAACAGGCTCTCTGGAAACACCATATATTTT	CASSQDNRLSGNTIYF
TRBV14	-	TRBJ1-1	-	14	TGTGCCAGCAGCCAAGGAGTGATGGTCACTGAAGCTTTCTTT	CASSQGVMVTEAFF
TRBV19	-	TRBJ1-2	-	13	TGTGCCAGTAGTATACCGACAGCATATGGCTACACCTTC	CASSIPTAYGYTF
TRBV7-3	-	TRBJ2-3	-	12	TGTGCCAGCAGGGGGCGGACAGATACGCAGTATTTT	CASRGRTDTQYF
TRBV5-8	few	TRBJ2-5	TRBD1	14	TGTGCCAGCAGCTTGCGTCCACAGGGGCAGATCCAGTACTTC	CASSLRPQGQIQYF
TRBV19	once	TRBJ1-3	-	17	TGTGCCAGTAGTCCAGGATTACAGGAGTCCTCTGGAAACACCATATATTTT	CASSPGLQESSGNTIYF
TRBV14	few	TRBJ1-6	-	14	TGTGCCAGCAGCCCGGGGACACAGAATTCACCCCTCCACTTT	CASSPGTQNSPLHF
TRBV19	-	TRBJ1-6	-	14	TGTGCCAGTAGTATAGGTGGGGGTCAGTCACCCCTCCACTTT	CASSIGGGQSPLHF
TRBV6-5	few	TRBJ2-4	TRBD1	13	TGTGCCAGCAGACCGACAGGGGGGAACATTCAGTACTTC	CASRPTGGNIQYF
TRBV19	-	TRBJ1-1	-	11	TGTGCCAGTAGTTTCAGCCTTGAAGCTTTCTTT	CASSFSLEAFF
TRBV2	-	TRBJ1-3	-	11	TGTGCCAGCAGACCGTACGACACCATATATTTT	CASRPYDTIYF
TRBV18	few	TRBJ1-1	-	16	TGTGCCAGCTCACCCCTCTCCCCGGGGGCGCGAACTGAAGCTTTCTTT	CASSPLSPGARTEAFF
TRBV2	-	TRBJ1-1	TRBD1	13	TGTGCCAGCGTAGGACAGGGGAGCACTGAAGCTTTCTTT	CASVGQGSTEAFF
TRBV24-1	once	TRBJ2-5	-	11	TGTGCCACCAGTGATTGGGAGACCCAGTACTTC	CATSDWETQYF
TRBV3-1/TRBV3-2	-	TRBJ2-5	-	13	TGTGCCAGCAGCCGCCAGGGAGAAGAGACCCAGTACTTC	CASSRQGEETQYF
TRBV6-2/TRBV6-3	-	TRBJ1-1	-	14	TGTGCCAGCAGTCCCGGGACACGCAACACTGAAGCTTTCTTT	CASSPGTRNTEAFF
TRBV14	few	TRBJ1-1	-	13	TGTGCCAGCAGCCTAAGGGGGATCACTGAAGCTTTCTTT	CASSLRGITEAFF
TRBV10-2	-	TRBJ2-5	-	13	TGCGCCAGCAGTGGACTAGAAAGAGAGACCCAGTACTTC	CASSGLERETQYF
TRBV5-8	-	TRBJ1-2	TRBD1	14	TGTGCCAGCAGCTCCGGGACAGCTAAGTGGGGCTACACCTTC	CASSSGTAKWGYTF
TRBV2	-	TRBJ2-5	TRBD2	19	TGTGCCAGCAGCCGGGAGCGGACTAGCGGGGGGATGTACCAAGAGACCCAGTACTTC	CASSRERTSGGMYQETQYF
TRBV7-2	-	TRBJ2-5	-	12	TGTGCCAGCAGCTTAGGGTTCGAGACCCAGTACTTC	CASSLGFETQYF
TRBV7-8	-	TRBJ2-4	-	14	TGTGCCAGCAGCGCGGGACGAGGTCAAAACATTCAGTACTTC	CASSAGRGQNIQYF